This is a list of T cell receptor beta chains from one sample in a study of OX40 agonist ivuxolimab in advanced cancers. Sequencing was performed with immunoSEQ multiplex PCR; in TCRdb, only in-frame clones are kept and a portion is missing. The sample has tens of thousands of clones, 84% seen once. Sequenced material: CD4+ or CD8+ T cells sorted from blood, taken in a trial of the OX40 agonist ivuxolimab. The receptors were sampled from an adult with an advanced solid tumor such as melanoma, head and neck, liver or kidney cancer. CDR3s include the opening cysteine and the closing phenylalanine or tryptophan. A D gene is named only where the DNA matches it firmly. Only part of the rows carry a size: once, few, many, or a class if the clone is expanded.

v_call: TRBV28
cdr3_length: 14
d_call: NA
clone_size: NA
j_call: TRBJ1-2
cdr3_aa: CASRPQSPGYGYTF
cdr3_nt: TGTGCCAGCAGACCACAATCCCCGGGCTATGGCTACACCTTC

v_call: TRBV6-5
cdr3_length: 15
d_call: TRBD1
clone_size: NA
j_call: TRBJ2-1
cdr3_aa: CASSTHRGTHNEQFF
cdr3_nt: TGTGCCAGCAGTACCCACAGGGGAACCCACAATGAGCAGTTCTTC

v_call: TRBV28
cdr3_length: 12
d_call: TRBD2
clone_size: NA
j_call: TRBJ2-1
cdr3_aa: CASSLSGGEQFF
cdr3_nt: TGTGCCAGCAGTTTATCGGGGGGTGAGCAGTTCTTC

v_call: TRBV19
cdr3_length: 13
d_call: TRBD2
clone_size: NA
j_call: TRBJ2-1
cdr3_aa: CASRGGSYNEQFF
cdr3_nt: TGTGCCAGTAGGGGGGGGTCCTACAATGAGCAGTTCTTC

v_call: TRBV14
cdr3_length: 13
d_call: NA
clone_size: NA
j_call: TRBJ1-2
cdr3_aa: CASSTNRQGLITF
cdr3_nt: TGTGCCAGCAGCACAAATCGGCAGGGTTTGATCACCTTC

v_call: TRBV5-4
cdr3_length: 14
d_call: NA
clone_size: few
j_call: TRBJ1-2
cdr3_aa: CASSLAGRNYGYTF
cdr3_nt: TGTGCCAGCAGCTTGGCCGGCAGAAACTATGGCTACACCTTC

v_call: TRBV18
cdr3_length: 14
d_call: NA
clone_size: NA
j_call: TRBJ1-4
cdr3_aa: CASSPLLSNEKLFF
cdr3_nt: TGTGCCAGCTCACCATTACTGAGTAATGAAAAACTGTTTTTT

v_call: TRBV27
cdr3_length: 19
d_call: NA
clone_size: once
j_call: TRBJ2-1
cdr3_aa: CASSLLGGRTSFSYNEQFF
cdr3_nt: TGTGCCAGCTCCCTTCTAGGGGGGAGAACCTCGTTCTCCTACAATGAGCAGTTCTTC

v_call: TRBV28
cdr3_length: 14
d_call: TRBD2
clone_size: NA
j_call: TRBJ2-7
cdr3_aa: CASSFSGTRDEQYF
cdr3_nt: TGTGCCAGCAGTTTCAGCGGGACTAGAGACGAGCAGTACTTC

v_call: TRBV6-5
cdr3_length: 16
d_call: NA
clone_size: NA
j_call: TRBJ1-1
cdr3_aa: CASSSFLTALNTEAFF
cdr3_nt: TGTGCCAGCAGTTCTTTCTTGACAGCCTTGAACACTGAAGCTTTCTTT

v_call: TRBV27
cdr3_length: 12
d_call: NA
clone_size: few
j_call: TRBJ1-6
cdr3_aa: CASSFWDSPLHF
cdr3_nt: TGTGCCAGCAGTTTTTGGGATTCACCCCTCCACTTT

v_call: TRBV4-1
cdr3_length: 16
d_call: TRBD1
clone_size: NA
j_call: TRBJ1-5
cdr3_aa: CASSQPTTGGNQPQHF
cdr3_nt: TGCGCCAGCAGCCAACCTACCACAGGGGGCAATCAGCCCCAGCATTTT

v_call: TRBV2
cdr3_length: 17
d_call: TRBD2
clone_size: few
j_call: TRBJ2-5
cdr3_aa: CASRLSGGALRLETQYF
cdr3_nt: TGTGCCAGCAGACTTAGCGGGGGGGCCTTAAGGTTGGAGACCCAGTACTTC

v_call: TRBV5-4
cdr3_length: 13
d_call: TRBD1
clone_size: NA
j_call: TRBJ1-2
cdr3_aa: CASSPGTAYGYTF
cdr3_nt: TGTGCCAGCAGCCCCGGGACAGCCTATGGCTACACCTTC

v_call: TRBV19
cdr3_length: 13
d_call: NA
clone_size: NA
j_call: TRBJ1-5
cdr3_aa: CASSILGNQPQHF
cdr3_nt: TGTGCCAGTAGTATACTGGGTAATCAGCCCCAGCATTTT

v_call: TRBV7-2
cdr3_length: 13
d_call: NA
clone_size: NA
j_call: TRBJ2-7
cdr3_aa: CASSLGNLYEQYF
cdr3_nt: TGTGCCAGCAGCTTGGGCAATTTGTACGAGCAGTACTTC

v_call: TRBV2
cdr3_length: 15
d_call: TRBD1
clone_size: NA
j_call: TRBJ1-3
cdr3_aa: CASGRTGDIGNTIYF
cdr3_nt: TGTGCCAGCGGCCGGACAGGGGACATTGGAAACACCATATATTTT

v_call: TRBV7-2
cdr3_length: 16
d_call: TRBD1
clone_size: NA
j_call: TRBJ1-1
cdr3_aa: CASSQIGQGPNTEAFF
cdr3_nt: TGTGCCAGCAGCCAGATCGGACAGGGTCCGAACACTGAAGCTTTCTTT

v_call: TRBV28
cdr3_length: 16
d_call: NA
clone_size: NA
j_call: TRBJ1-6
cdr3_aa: CASTGSPSSYNSPLHF
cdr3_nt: TGTGCCAGTACGGGCAGCCCTAGCTCCTATAATTCACCCCTCCACTTT

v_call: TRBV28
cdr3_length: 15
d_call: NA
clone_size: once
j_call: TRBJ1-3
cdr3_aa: CASSLRQASGNTIYF
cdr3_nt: TGTGCCAGCAGTTTAAGGCAGGCCTCTGGAAACACCATATATTTT

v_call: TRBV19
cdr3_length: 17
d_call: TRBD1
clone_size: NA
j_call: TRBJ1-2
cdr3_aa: CASSPNRDRWSNYGYTF
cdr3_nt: TGTGCCAGTAGCCCTAACCGGGACAGATGGAGTAACTATGGCTACACCTTC

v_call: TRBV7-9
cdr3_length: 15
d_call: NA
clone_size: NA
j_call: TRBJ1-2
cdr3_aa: CASSFRGQSNYGYTF
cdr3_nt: TGTGCCAGCAGCTTTCGAGGACAGTCTAACTATGGCTACACCTTC

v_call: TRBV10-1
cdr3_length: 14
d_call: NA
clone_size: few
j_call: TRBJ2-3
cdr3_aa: CASSERRGTDTQYF
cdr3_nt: TGCGCCAGCAGTGAGAGGAGGGGCACAGATACGCAGTATTTT

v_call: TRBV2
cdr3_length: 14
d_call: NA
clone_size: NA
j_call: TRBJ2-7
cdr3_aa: CASSLLGSTYEQYF
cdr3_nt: TGTGCCAGCAGTCTGCTGGGGTCTACCTACGAGCAGTACTTC

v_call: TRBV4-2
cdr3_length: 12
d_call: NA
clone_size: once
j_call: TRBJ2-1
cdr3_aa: CASSQAGNEQFF
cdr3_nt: TGTGCCAGCAGCCAAGCTGGCAATGAGCAGTTCTTC

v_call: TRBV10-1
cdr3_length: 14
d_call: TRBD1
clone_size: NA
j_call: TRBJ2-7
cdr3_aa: CASGTGDSSYEQYF
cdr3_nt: TGCGCCAGCGGAACCGGGGACAGCTCCTACGAGCAGTACTTC

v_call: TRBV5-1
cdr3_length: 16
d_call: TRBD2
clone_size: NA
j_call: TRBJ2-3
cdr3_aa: CASSQGTSGGTDTQYF
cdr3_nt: TGCGCCAGCAGCCAGGGGACTAGCGGGGGCACAGATACGCAGTATTTT

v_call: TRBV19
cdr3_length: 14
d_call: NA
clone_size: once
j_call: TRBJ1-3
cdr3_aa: CASSPRGPGNTIYF
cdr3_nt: TGTGCCAGTAGTCCGAGGGGTCCTGGAAACACCATATATTTT

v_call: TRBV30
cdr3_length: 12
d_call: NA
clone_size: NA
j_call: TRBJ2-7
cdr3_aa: CAWSVRGFEQYF
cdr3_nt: TGTGCCTGGAGTGTACGAGGGTTCGAGCAGTACTTC

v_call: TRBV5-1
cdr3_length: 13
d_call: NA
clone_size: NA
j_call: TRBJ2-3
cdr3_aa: CASSLGDTDTQYF
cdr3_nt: TGCGCCAGCAGCTTGGGTGACACAGATACGCAGTATTTT

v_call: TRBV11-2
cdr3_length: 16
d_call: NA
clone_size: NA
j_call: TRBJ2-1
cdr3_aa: CASSPVLGNGPNEQFF
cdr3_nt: TGTGCCAGCAGCCCCGTCTTGGGTAATGGACCCAATGAGCAGTTCTTC

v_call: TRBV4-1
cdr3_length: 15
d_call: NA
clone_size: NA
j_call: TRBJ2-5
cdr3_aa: CASSQGRGMRETQYF
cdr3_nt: TGCGCCAGCAGCCAAGGTCGGGGGATGCGGGAGACCCAGTACTTC

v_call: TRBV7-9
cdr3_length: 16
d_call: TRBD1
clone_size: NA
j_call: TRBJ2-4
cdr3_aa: CAGSPGGILAKNIQYF
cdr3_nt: TGTGCCGGATCCCCAGGGGGCATACTAGCCAAAAACATTCAGTACTTC

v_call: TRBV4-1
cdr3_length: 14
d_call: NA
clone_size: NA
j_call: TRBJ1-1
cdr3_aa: CASSQLVGNTEAFF
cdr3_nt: TGCGCCAGCAGCCAATTGGTGGGAAACACTGAAGCTTTCTTT

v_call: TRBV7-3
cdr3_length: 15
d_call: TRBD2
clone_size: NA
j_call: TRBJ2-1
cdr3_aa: CASSLRVAGYNEQFF
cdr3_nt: TGTGCCAGCAGCTTAAGGGTAGCGGGATACAATGAGCAGTTCTTC

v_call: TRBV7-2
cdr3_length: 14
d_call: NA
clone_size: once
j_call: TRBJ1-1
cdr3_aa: CASSSGQGHTEAFF
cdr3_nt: TGTGCCAGCAGCTCCGGGCAGGGACACACTGAAGCTTTCTTT

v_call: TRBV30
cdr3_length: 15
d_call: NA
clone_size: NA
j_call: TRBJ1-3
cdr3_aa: CAWSAGTFAGNTIYF
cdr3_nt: TGTGCCTGGAGTGCAGGGACTTTTGCTGGAAACACCATATATTTT

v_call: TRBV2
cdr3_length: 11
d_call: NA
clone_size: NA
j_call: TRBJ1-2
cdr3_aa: CASGETYGYTF
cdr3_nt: TGTGCCAGCGGGGAAACCTATGGCTACACCTTC

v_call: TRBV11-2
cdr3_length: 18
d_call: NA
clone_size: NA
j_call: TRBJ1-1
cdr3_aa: CASSHGRVPTLRDTEAFF
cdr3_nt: TGTGCCAGCAGCCATGGGAGGGTTCCCACCCTACGCGACACTGAAGCTTTCTTT

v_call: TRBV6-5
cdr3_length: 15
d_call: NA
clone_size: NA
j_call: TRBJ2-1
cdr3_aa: CASSYSRLASNEQFF
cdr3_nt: TGTGCCAGCAGTTACTCTAGGCTAGCGAGCAATGAGCAGTTCTTC

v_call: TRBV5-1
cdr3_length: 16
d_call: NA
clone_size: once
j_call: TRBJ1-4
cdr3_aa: CASSLKGGLSGEKLFF
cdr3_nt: TGCGCCAGCAGCCTGAAGGGGGGGCTTTCGGGTGAAAAACTGTTTTTT

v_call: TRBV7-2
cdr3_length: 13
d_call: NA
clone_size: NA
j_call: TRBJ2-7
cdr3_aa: CASSLGPNYEQYF
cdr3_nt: TGTGCCAGCAGCCTCGGGCCTAACTACGAGCAGTACTTC

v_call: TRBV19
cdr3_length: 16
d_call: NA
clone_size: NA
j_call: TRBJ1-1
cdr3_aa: CASSMGNRRPSTEAFF
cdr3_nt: TGTGCCAGTAGTATGGGGAATCGGCGTCCGTCCACTGAAGCTTTCTTT

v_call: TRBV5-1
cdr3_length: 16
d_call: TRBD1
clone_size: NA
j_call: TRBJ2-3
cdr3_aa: CASSLVQGAETDTQYF
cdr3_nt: TGCGCCAGCAGCTTGGTACAGGGGGCTGAAACAGATACGCAGTATTTT

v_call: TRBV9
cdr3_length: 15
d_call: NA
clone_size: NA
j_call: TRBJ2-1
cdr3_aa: CASSVTWQGQNEQFF
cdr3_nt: TGTGCCAGCAGCGTAACTTGGCAGGGACAAAATGAGCAGTTCTTC

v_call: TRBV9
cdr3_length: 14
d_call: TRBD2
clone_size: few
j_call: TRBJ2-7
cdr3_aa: CASSTSAAPYEQYF
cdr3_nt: TGTGCCAGCAGCACTAGCGCCGCTCCCTACGAGCAGTACTTC

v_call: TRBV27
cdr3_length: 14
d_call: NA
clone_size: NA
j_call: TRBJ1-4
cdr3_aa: CASSFRVTNEKLFF
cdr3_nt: TGTGCCAGCAGTTTCCGAGTAACTAATGAAAAACTGTTTTTT

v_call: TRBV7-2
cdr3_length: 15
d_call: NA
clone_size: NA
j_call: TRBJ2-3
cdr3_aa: CASSLDSTVTDTQYF
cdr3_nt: TGTGCCAGCAGCCTTGACAGTACTGTCACAGATACGCAGTATTTT

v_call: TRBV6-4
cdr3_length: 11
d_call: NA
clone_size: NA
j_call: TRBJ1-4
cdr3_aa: CASSDDPAVFF
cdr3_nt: TGTGCCAGCAGTGACGATCCGGCAGTGTTTTTT

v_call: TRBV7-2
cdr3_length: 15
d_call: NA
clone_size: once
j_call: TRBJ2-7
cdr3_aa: CASKGNRVSSYEQYF
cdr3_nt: TGTGCCAGCAAGGGAAACAGGGTCAGCTCCTACGAGCAGTACTTC